This T cell receptor (beta chain) was sequenced for a study of long-term antiretroviral therapy in people with HIV. The samples comprised roughly 0.9-10 million cryopreserved PBMC ahead of DNA extraction. CDR3 length equals 15 residues. Trimming stripped 0 bases from V and 4 bases from J, with 12 bases between. Germline V gene lookup returns CDR1 LNHNV and CDR2 YYDKDF (reference sequence). It was version v3.0 of the immunoSEQ assay that was run at survey level. TCRdb's copy holds only in-frame clones and misses some; the assay was immunoSEQ multiplex PCR. Of 30,000 to 40,000 clones in the sample, approximately 95% were seen once.

The clonotype originates from a woman between 50 and 59 years old with HIV. The chain recombines TRBV15 with TRBJ1-2, with a possible D match to TRBD1 (5 bases). The sample was unsorted PBMCs, taken about 5.1 years after starting antiretroviral therapy. CDR3 protein: CATSRDLEGAYGYTF. The CDR3 bases are TGTGCCACCAGCAGAGATCTAGAAGGGGCCTATGGCTACACCTTC.